This T cell receptor beta chain was retrieved from a study of metastatic and nonmetastatic thyroid tumors. Study information: The study looked at repertoires side by side in blood and in tumor or nodule tissue from malignant and benign thyroid patients.

Regarding the study as a whole: In both blood and tumor samples, TCR beta diversity was reported significantly higher for malignant than benign nodules.

Looked up from germline, CDR1 is MDHEN and CDR2 is SYDVKM. The length of the CDR3 is 13 residues. V dropped 6 bases and J dropped 0 bases, with 6 bases sitting between them. Every patient was untreated before thyroid surgery. This clone was picked up many times. What it binds is not known. As handled by the study authors: Variation in CDR3 across clinicopathological groups served as the basis for constructing a distant-metastasis classifier in papillary thyroid cancer. TCRdb used MiXCR to call clones anew from the PCR reads. These V and J calls originate from TCRdb's pipeline instead of the authors' own analysis. The sample contains 25,000 to 30,000 clones, roughly 15% of which appear only once.

Sequencing input: blood. This chain joins TRBV28 and TRBJ1-5, with D unclear. The sequence was collected from a female donor with papillary thyroid cancer or a benign thyroid nodule (not recorded which). Some clones in this sample may be carry-over from other donors' samples. CDR3 nucleotides: TGTGCCAGCAGATCTTATAGCAATCAGCCCCAGCATTTT. This sequence encodes CASRSYSNQPQHF.